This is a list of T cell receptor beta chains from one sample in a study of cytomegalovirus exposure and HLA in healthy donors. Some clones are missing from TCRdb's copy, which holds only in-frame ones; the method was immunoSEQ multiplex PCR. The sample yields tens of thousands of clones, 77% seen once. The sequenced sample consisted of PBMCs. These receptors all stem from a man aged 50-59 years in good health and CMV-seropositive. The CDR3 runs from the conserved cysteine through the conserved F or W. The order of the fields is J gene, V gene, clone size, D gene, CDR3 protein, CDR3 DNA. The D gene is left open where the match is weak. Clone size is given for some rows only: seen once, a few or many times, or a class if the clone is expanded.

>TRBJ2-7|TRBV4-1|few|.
CASSQELSGIVTYEQYF
TGCGCCAGCAGCCAAGAACTTTCAGGGATAGTTACCTACGAGCAGTACTTC
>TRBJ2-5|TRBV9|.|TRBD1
CASSVGQGLETQYF
TGTGCCAGCAGCGTGGGACAGGGACTAGAGACCCAGTACTTC
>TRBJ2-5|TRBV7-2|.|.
CASSLAQGTRETQYF
TGTGCCAGCAGCTTAGCGCAGGGAACCCGTGAGACCCAGTACTTC
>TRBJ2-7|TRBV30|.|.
CAWSAQGLASSYEQYF
TGTGCCTGGAGTGCCCAGGGATTAGCTAGCTCCTACGAGCAGTACTTC
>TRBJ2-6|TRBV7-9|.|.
CSSRTDSMTF
TGTTCCAGCAGGACGGACTCTATGACTTTC
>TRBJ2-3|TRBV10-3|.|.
CAISGASAQYF
TGTGCCATCAGTGGTGCTTCAGCGCAGTATTTT
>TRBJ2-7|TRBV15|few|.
CATSIRGEQYF
TGTGCCACCAGCATCCGCGGCGAGCAGTACTTC
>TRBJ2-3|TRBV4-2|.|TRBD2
CASGREGRQFADTQYF
TGTGCCAGTGGGCGGGAGGGCCGTCAATTTGCAGATACGCAGTATTTT
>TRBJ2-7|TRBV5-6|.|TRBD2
CASSLAVRGFNEQYF
TGTGCCAGCAGCTTGGCTGTGCGGGGGTTTAACGAGCAGTACTTC
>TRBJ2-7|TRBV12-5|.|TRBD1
CASGPGTGVHEQYF
TGTGCTAGTGGTCCCGGGACAGGGGTTCACGAGCAGTACTTC
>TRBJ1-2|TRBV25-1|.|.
CASSEQGFGYTF
TGTGCCAGCAGTGAGCAGGGGTTCGGCTACACCTTC
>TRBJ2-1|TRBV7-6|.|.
CASSPTPGLGHNEQFF
TGTGCCAGCAGCCCCACTCCGGGACTGGGTCACAATGAGCAGTTCTTC
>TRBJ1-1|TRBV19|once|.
CASSIAFQGNTEAFF
TGTGCCAGTAGTATAGCCTTCCAGGGGAACACTGAAGCTTTCTTT
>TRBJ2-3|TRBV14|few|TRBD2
CASSYWTSGFTDTQYF
TGTGCCAGCAGCTATTGGACTAGCGGATTCACAGATACGCAGTATTTT
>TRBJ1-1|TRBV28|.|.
CASSPPWGGTEAFF
TGTGCCAGCAGTCCCCCCTGGGGGGGGACTGAAGCTTTCTTT
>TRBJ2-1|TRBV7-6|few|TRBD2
CASSLAGTSGRNEQFF
TGTGCCAGCAGCTTAGCCGGGACTAGCGGCCGCAATGAGCAGTTCTTC
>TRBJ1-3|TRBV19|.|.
CASSIDLWSGNTIYF
TGTGCCAGTAGTATAGATCTATGGTCTGGAAACACCATATATTTT
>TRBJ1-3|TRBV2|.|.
CASSVQTANTIYF
TGTGCCAGCAGTGTCCAGACTGCAAACACCATATATTTT
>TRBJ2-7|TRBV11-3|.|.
CASSLVSTGAYEQYF
TGTGCCAGCAGCTTAGTTTCGACAGGAGCCTACGAGCAGTACTTC
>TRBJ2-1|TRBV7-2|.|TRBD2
CASSLWFSGTSGYNEQFF
TGTGCCAGCAGCTTATGGTTTTCGGGGACTAGCGGGTACAATGAGCAGTTCTTC
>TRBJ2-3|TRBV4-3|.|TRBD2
CASSQPGGLNHKTDTQYF
TGCGCCAGCAGCCAACCGGGAGGGCTGAATCATAAGACAGATACGCAGTATTTT
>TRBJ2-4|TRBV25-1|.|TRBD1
CAGTLNRDRRSSQYF
TGTGCCGGCACCCTCAACCGGGACAGGCGGTCCAGTCAGTACTTC
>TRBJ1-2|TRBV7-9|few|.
CASSYAVSWGYTF
TGTGCCAGCAGCTATGCGGTGTCTTGGGGCTACACCTTC
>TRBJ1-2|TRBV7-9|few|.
CSSGASYGYTF
TGTTCCAGCGGGGCTTCCTATGGCTACACCTTC
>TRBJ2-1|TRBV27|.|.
CASSAFPRGEQFF
TGTGCCAGCTCCGCCTTCCCCCGCGGTGAGCAGTTCTTC
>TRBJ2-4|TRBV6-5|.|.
CASSYGNQGTSNIQYF
TGTGCCAGCAGTTACGGAAACCAGGGGACATCCAACATTCAGTACTTC